This T cell receptor (beta chain) comes out of a study of control samples from healthy donors and cancer patients. Assay: immunoSEQ multiplex PCR; the TCRdb copy retains only in-frame clones and omits some. Of over 150,000 clones in the sample, approximately 94% were seen once. V was trimmed by 1 base and J by 0 bases, leaving 14 bases between them. This CDR3 has 16 residues. Germline V gene sequence: CDR1 SGHRS, CDR2 YFSETQ. The sequencing sample was made of blood. This clonotype was sampled from a man in his forties in good health. This chain joins TRBV5-1 and TRBJ2-7, with a possible D match to TRBD2 (7 bases). The CDR3 DNA sequence: TGCGCCAGCAGCTTGAGGGGGGGAGGTCTCTCCTACGAGCAGTACTTC. This codes for CASSLRGGGLSYEQYF.